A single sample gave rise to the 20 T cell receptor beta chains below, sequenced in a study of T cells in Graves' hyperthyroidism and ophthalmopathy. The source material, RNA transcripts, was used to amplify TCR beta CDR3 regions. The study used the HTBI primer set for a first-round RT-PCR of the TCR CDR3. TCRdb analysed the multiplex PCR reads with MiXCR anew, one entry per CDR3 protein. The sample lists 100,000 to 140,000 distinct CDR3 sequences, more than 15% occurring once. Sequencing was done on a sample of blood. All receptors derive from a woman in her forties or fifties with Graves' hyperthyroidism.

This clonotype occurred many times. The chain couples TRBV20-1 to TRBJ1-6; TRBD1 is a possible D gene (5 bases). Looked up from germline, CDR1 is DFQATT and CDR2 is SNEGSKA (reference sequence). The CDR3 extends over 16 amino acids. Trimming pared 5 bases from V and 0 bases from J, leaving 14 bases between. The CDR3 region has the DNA TGCAGTGCTCCCCCCTGGGGGATCTCCTATAATTCACCCCTCCACTTT. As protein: CSAPPWGISYNSPLHF.

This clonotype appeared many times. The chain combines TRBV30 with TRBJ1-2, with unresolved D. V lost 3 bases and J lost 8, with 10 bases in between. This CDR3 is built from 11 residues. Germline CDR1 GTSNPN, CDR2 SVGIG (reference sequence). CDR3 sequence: CAWRIASGYTF. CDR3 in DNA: TGTGCCTGGAGAATCGCGTCAGGCTACACCTTC.

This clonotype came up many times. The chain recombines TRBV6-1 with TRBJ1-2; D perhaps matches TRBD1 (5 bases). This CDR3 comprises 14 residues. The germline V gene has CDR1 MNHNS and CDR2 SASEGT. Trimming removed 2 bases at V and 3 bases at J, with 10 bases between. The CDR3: CASSEKGIDYGYTF. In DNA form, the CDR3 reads TGTGCCAGCAGTGAAAAGGGGATAGACTATGGCTACACCTTC.

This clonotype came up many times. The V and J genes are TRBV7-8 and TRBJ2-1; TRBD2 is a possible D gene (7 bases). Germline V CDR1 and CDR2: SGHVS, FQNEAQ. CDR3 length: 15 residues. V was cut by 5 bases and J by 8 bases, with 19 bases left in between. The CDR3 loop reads CASSPEGRGTDEQFF. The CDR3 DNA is TGTGCCAGCAGCCCCGAGGGGAGGGGGACGGATGAGCAGTTCTTC.

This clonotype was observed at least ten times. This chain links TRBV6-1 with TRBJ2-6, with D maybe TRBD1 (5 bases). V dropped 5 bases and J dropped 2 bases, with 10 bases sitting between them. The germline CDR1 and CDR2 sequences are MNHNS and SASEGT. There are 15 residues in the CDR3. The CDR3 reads CASSYTGAGANVLTF. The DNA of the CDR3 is TGTGCCAGCAGTTATACAGGAGCTGGGGCCAACGTCCTGACTTTC.

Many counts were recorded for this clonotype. The chain's CDR3 is CASSPGQGQPQHF. The CDR3 coding sequence is TGTGCCAGCAGCCCAGGACAGGGCCAGCCCCAGCATTTT. The chain has TRBV7-9 and TRBJ1-5, with 8 bases lining up with TRBD1. Unmatched junction bases numbered 4, after V lost 5 bases and J lost 7 bases. Germline loops: CDR1 SEHNR, CDR2 FQNEAQ (reference sequence). The length of the CDR3 is 13 residues.

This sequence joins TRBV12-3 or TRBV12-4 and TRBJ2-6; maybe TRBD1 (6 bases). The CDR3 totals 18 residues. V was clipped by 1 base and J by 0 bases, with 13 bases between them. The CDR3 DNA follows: TGTGCCAGCAGTTTAGGAGGGGGATCCTTCTCTGGGGCCAACGTCCTGACTTTC. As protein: CASSLGGGSFSGANVLTF.

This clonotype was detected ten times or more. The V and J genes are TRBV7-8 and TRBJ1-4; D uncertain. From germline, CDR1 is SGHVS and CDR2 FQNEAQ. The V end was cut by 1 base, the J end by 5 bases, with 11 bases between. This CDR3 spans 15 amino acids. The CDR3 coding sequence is TGTGCCAGCAGCTTAGTACCCGGATGGAATGAAAAACTGTTTTTT. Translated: CASSLVPGWNEKLFF. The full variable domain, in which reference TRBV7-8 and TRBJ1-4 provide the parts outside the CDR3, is GAGVSQSPRYKVAKRGQDVALRCDPISGHVSLFWYQQALGQGPEFLTYFQNEAQLDKSGLPSDRFFAERPEGSVSTLKIQRTQQEDSAVYLCASSLVPGWNEKLFFGSGTQLSVL.

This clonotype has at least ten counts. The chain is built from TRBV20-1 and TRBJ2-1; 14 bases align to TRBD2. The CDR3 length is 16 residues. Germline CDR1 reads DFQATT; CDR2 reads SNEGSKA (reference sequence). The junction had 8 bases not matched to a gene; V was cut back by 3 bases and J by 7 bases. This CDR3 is CSASGTGTSGGNEQFF. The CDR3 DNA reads TGCAGTGCTAGCGGGACCGGGACTAGCGGGGGAAATGAGCAGTTCTTC.

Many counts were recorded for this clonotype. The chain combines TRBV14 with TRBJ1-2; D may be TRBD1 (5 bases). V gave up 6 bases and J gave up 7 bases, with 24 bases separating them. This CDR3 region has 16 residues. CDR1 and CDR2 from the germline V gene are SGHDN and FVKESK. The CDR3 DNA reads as TGTGCCAGCAGTCGTACCTTTCGGACAATCCGGTCTGGCTACACCTTC. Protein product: CASSRTFRTIRSGYTF.

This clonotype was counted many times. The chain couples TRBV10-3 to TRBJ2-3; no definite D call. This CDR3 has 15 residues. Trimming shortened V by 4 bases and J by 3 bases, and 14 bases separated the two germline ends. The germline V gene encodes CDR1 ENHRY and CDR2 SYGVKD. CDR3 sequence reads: CAISAPADGTDTQYF. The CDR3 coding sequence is TGTGCCATCAGTGCCCCGGCAGATGGGACAGATACGCAGTATTTT.

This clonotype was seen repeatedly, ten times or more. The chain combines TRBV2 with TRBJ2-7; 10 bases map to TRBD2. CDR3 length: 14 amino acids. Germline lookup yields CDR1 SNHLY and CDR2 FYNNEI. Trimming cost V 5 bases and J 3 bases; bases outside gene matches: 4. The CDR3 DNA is TGTGCCAGCAGTCGACTAGCGGGTGACTACGAGCAGTACGTC. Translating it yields CASSRLAGDYEQYV.

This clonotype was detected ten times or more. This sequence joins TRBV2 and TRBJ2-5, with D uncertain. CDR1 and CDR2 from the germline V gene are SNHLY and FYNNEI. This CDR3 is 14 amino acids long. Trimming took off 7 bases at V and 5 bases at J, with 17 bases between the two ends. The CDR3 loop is CASKLDGSGETQYF. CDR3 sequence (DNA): TGTGCCAGCAAATTGGATGGTAGTGGGGAGACCCAGTACTTC.

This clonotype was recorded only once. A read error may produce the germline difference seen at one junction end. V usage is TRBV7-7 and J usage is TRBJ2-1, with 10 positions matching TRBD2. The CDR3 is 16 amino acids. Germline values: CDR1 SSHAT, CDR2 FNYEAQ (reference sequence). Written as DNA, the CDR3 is TGTGCTAGCAGCCGCCCGACTAGCGGGCCCTACAATGAGCAGTTCTTC. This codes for CASSRPTSGPYNEQFF.

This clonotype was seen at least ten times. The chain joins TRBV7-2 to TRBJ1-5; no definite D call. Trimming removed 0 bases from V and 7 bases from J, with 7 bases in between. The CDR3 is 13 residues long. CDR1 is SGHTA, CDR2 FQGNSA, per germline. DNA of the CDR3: TGTGCCAGCAGCTTAGCCGGGTCCCAGCCCCAGCATTTT. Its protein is CASSLAGSQPQHF. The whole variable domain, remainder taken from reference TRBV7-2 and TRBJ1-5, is GAGVSQSPSNKVTEKGKDVELRCDPISGHTALYWYRQSLGQGLEFLIYFQGNSAPDKSGLPSDRFSAERTGGSVSTLTIQRTQQEDSAVYLCASSLAGSQPQHFGDGTRLSIL.

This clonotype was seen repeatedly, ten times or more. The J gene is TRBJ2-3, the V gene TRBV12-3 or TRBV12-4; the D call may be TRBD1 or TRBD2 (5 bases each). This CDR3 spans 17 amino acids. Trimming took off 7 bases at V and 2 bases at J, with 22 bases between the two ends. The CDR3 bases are TGTGCCAGCAACGGTGGGGCCGGGAATCGACACACAGATACGCAGTATTTT. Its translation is CASNGGAGNRHTDTQYF.

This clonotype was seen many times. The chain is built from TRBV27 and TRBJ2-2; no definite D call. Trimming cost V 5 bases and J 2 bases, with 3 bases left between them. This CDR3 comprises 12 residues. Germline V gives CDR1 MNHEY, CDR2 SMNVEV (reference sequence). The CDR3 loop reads CASSTNTGELFF. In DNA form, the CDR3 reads TGTGCCAGCAGTACAAACACCGGGGAGCTGTTTTTT.

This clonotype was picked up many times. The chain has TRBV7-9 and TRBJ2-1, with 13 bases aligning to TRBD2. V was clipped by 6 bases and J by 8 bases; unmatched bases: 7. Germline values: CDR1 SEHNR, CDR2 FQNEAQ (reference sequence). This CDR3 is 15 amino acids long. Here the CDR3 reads CASRTGLAGIYEQFF. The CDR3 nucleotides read TGTGCCAGCAGGACGGGACTAGCGGGAATTTATGAGCAGTTCTTC. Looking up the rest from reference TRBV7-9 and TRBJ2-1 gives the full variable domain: DTGVSQNPRHKITKRGQNVTFRCDPISEHNRLYWYRQTLGQGPEFLTYFQNEAQLEKSRLLSDRFSAERPKGSFSTLEIQRTEQGDSAMYLCASRTGLAGIYEQFFGPGTRLTVL.

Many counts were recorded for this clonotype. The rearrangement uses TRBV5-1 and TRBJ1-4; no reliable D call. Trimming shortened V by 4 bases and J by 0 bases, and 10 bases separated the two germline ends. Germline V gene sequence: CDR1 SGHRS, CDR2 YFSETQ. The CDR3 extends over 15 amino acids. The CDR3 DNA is TGCGCCAGCAGCGGTCAGGCCGCAACTAATGAAAAACTGTTTTTT. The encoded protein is CASSGQAATNEKLFF.

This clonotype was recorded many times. CDR3 amino acids: CASSQRDENTEAFF. CDR3 bases: TGTGCCAGCAGCCAACGGGACGAGAACACTGAAGCTTTCTTT. J is TRBJ1-1 and V is TRBV3-1, with D perhaps TRBD1 (5 bases). Germline CDR1 LGHDT, CDR2 YNNKEL (reference sequence). Trimming shortened V by 2 bases and J by 1 base, and 8 bases separated the two germline ends. The CDR3 has 14 amino acids.